This is a list of T cell receptor beta chains from one sample in a study of regulatory T cells in long-lasting Graves disease. TCRdb processed the multiplex PCR reads anew with MiXCR; each CDR3 protein has one entry. Of 400,000 to 550,000 distinct CDR3 sequences detected, 16% appear once; the ten largest clones hold about 23%. These data also featured in a second study, about T cells in Graves' hyperthyroidism and ophthalmopathy.

The specimen was peripheral blood mononuclear cells (PBMCs), collected at new diagnosis, from a patient treated with antithyroid drugs. These receptors came from a young woman with Graves disease. The CDR3 runs from the conserved cysteine through the conserved F or W. D genes are given only for firm matches. Clone size is shown for a subset of rows, as once, few, many or a class of expanded clone.

TRBJ2-1 | NA | TRBV10-3 | NA | CAIKGFRDDNEQFF | TGTGCCATCAAGGGGTTCAGGGATGACAATGAGCAGTTCTTC
TRBJ2-1 | NA | TRBV20-1 | few | CSASRSSEQFF | TGCAGTGCTAGTAGAAGCAGTGAGCAGTTCTTC
TRBJ2-7 | TRBD2 | TRBV5-4 | NA | CASSLKRQSGTSADEQYF | TGTGCCAGCAGCTTAAAAAGGCAGAGTGGGACTAGCGCGGACGAGCAGTACTTC
TRBJ1-6 | NA | TRBV10-3 | many | CAISESDSPLHF | TGTGCCATCAGTGAGTCCGATTCACCCCTCCACTTT
TRBJ1-6 | TRBD1 | TRBV20-1 | NA | CSAGDRHSPLHF | TGCAGTGCCGGGGACAGACATTCACCCCTCCACTTT
TRBJ1-1 | NA | TRBV20-1 | few | CSASSQGIHEAFF | TGCAGTGCCTCTTCACAGGGTATTCATGAAGCTTTCTTT
TRBJ2-7 | NA | TRBV28 | many | CATNLGGYEQYF | TGTGCCACCAACTTGGGGGGCTACGAGCAGTACTTC
TRBJ1-1 | NA | TRBV7-9 | many | CASRMQGMNTEAFF | TGTGCCAGCAGAATGCAGGGGATGAACACTGAAGCTTTCTTT
TRBJ2-7 | TRBD2 | TRBV20-1 | many | CSAPDPGSGRPYEQYF | TGCAGTGCTCCGGACCCGGGGAGCGGGAGACCCTACGAGCAGTACTTC
TRBJ2-3 | NA | TRBV2 | many | CASSEVGEPITDTQYF | TGTGCCAGCAGTGAAGTGGGGGAGCCGATTACAGATACGCAGTATTTT
TRBJ2-2 | NA | TRBV5-1 | NA | CASSLDLSNTGELFF | TGCGCCAGCAGCTTGGACCTAAGTAACACCGGGGAGCTGTTTTTT
TRBJ2-7 | TRBD1 | TRBV27 | few | CASSLSTGGYEEQYF | TGTGCCAGCAGTTTATCAACAGGGGGGTATGAGGAGCAGTACTTC
TRBJ2-3 | TRBD1 | TRBV5-5 | many | CASSSGQITDTQYF | TGTGCCAGCAGCTCGGGACAGATCACAGATACGCAGTATTTT
TRBJ2-1 | TRBD2 | TRBV2 | many | CASRDLRTSGDNEQFF | TGTGCCAGCAGAGACCTTCGGACTAGCGGAGACAATGAGCAGTTCTTC
TRBJ2-1 | TRBD2 | TRBV14 | many | CASSWAKGLADNEQFF | TGTGCCAGCAGCTGGGCCAAAGGACTAGCGGACAATGAGCAGTTCTTC
TRBJ2-3 | NA | TRBV29-1 | many | CSVLGLLTDTQYF | TGCAGCGTTCTGGGACTTCTCACAGATACGCAGTATTTT
TRBJ1-1 | TRBD1 | TRBV2 | NA | CASSGAGGLNTEAFF | TGTGCCAGCAGTGGCGCAGGGGGCCTGAACACTGAAGCTTTCTTT
TRBJ2-2 | TRBD1 | TRBV5-5 | NA | CASSINRHRGWGELFF | TGTGCCAGCAGCATTAACCGACACAGGGGATGGGGGGAGCTGTTTTTT
TRBJ1-2 | NA | TRBV27 | NA | CASSFTPLLINYGYTF | TGTGCCAGCAGTTTCACTCCCCTCCTGATTAACTATGGCTACACCTTC
TRBJ1-2 | TRBD1 | TRBV28 | many | CATGDRLNYGYTF | TGTGCCACGGGGGACAGACTTAACTATGGCTACACCTTC
TRBJ2-7 | TRBD1 | TRBV2 | many | CASRANTGTGHEQYF | TGTGCCAGCAGAGCAAATACCGGGACAGGCCACGAGCAGTACTTC
TRBJ1-1 | NA | TRBV7-2 | many | CASTPWGVNTEAFF | TGTGCCAGCACCCCTTGGGGAGTGAACACTGAAGCTTTCTTT
TRBJ2-2 | TRBD2 | TRBV6-2/TRBV6-3 | few | CASSQTSGRIVGELFF | TGTGCCAGCAGTCAGACTAGCGGGAGAATCGTCGGGGAGCTGTTTTTT
TRBJ2-7 | NA | TRBV20-1 | medium-sized | CSARDFLARTYEQYF | TGCAGTGCTAGAGATTTCCTAGCGAGAACCTACGAGCAGTACTTC
TRBJ1-5 | NA | TRBV6-1 | few | CASRHQAIDQPQHF | TGTGCCAGCAGGCACCAGGCGATTGATCAGCCCCAGCATTTT
TRBJ2-3 | NA | TRBV7-2 | few | CASSLAGSWADTQYF | TGTGCCAGCAGCTTAGCCGGGAGTTGGGCAGATACGCAGTATTTT
TRBJ2-2 | NA | TRBV5-1 | few | CASSLFGRMNTGELFF | TGCGCCAGCAGCTTGTTTGGGAGAATGAACACCGGGGAGCTGTTTTTT
TRBJ2-3 | TRBD1 | TRBV6-1 | many | CASTRQGASTDTQYF | TGTGCCAGCACACGACAGGGGGCTAGCACAGATACGCAGTATTTT
TRBJ2-2 | NA | TRBV5-1 | many | CASSLGPGDPTGELFF | TGCGCCAGCAGCTTGGGACCGGGAGATCCCACCGGGGAGCTGTTTTTT
TRBJ2-1 | NA | TRBV7-9 | many | CASSVKQSHNEQFF | TGTGCCAGCAGCGTAAAACAGTCGCACAATGAGCAGTTCTTC
TRBJ2-1 | TRBD2 | TRBV5-1 | few | CASSLKPGLTHRYNEQFF | TGCGCCAGCAGCTTAAAGCCGGGACTAACCCACCGATACAATGAGCAGTTCTTC
TRBJ2-2 | TRBD1 | TRBV27 | NA | CASSTQTGSGELFF | TGTGCCAGCAGTACCCAGACAGGGTCCGGGGAGCTGTTTTTT
TRBJ2-1 | NA | TRBV5-1 | NA | CASSSLSSYNEQFF | TGCGCCAGCAGCTCCTTGAGCTCCTACAATGAGCAGTTCTTC
TRBJ1-1 | NA | TRBV7-6 | few | CASSLAPAYTGAFF | TGTGCCAGCAGCTTAGCGCCAGCATACACTGGAGCTTTCTTT
TRBJ2-7 | NA | TRBV11-3 | many | CASSFGGAYEQYF | TGTGCCAGCAGCTTCGGCGGGGCCTACGAGCAGTACTTC
TRBJ1-5 | NA | TRBV5-5 | many | CASSLAGINQPQHF | TGTGCCAGCAGCTTGGCAGGGATCAATCAGCCCCAGCATTTT
TRBJ2-5 | NA | TRBV11-3 | many | CASRGSQETQYF | TGTGCCAGCAGAGGGTCCCAAGAGACCCAGTACTTC
TRBJ2-7 | NA | TRBV27 | few | CASSSSQGPYEQYF | TGTGCCAGCAGTTCATCACAGGGACCTTACGAGCAGTACTTC
TRBJ2-1 | NA | TRBV28 | NA | CASRTPTWLFF | TGTGCCAGCAGAACCCCAACCTGGCTTTTCTTC
TRBJ2-1 | TRBD2 | TRBV28 | many | CASSLLTRASGLAGDEQFF | TGTGCCAGCAGTTTATTGACTAGAGCTTCGGGACTAGCGGGAGATGAGCAGTTCTTC
TRBJ2-1 | TRBD1 | TRBV13 | many | CASSYTGTGLNNEQFF | TGTGCCAGCAGCTACACCGGGACAGGGTTGAACAATGAGCAGTTCTTC